This T cell receptor (beta chain) emerged from a study of T cells expressing NK-cell markers (dated by TCRdb to about 2020). About the full investigation: In sorted CD3+CD56+NKG2C+, CD3+CD56+NKG2C- and CD3+CD56-NKG2C+ T-cell subsets from about eight donors, TCR beta-chain repertoires were profiled. Of the eight sequenced donors, seven were found to be HCMV-seropositive and one was found to be HCMV-seronegative. The study sequenced eight donors, all healthy volunteers chosen at random: three men and five women. Sequencing of the libraries produced 2 x 150 bp reads on Illumina HiSeq 2000/2500, MiSeq or NextSeq. Overall study outcomes, separate from this receptor: For about 6 donors, the dominant CD3+CD56+NKG2C+ clonotypes were among the top 10 CD8+ clonotypes and accounted for about 1.0-8% of CD8+ T cells. Those dominant clonotypes were again the most abundant among CD3+CD56-NKG2C+ cells in several donors, at about 28.3-60.1%. Whether the expanded NKG2C-expressing T cell clones were specific for HCMV antigens remained unclear.

HCMV serostatus was determined by detecting HCMV-specific IgG in serum with a commercial ELISA kit. Peripheral blood mononuclear cells were isolated from blood by Ficoll density gradient centrifugation. From the cysteine through the phenylalanine, the CDR3 covers 13 amino acids. The coding DNA is unavailable. The germline V gene supplies CDR1 SNHLY and CDR2 FYNNEI. As for this clonotype: The antigen it recognizes is unknown.

These reads were obtained on an Illumina HiSeq 2000. 5'RACE template switching, by which a universal primer site and unique molecular identifiers were added, was used to make TCR beta cDNA libraries. Synthesis of cDNA was primed from the TCR beta constant segment and was followed by two consecutive PCR amplification steps. As for the original processing: MIGEC was used to demultiplex reads and group the reads by UMI, and MiTCR was used to assemble and quantify clonotypes. Only TCR cDNA sequences supported by at least two reads were kept to exclude erroneous sequences. Downstream repertoire analysis used the tcR package, and clonotypes were matched across fractions by CDR3 nucleotide sequence plus V segment. VDJmatch was used to annotate antigen specificity against VDJdb, with one amino acid substitution in CDR3 permitted. TCRdb reprocessed the reads and assigns one entry to each CDR3 protein sequence, leaving out DNA. V and J calls and clone size were set by TCRdb, not the authors. The table for this sample lists fewer than 300,000 distinct CDR3 sequences. The ten largest make up around 3.9% of the sample.

The source material was blood T cells: a sorted CD56 or NKG2C T cell subset, CD4+ or CD8+ T cells, or bulk PBMC T cells (not recorded which). The TCR originated in a woman aged 18-70 years in good health. The chain is made from TRBV2 and TRBJ1-1; lacking DNA, the TRBD1 call made by TCRdb goes unchecked. For the CDR3, the sequence is CASGGTGNTEAFF.